The 31 T cell receptor beta chains below come from one sample, sequenced in a study of T cells in Graves' hyperthyroidism and ophthalmopathy. Template material for amplifying TCR beta CDR3 regions consisted of RNA transcripts. TCR CDR3 regions were first amplified by RT-PCR with HTBI primers. One entry per CDR3 protein, called by TCRdb with MiXCR from the multiplex PCR reads. This table holds about 640,000 distinct CDR3 sequences, roughly 20% found once. The source material was blood. Source of these receptors: a man aged 25-45 years with Graves' ophthalmopathy.

This clonotype was observed many times. The V and J genes are TRBV7-9 and TRBJ2-1; 7 positions match TRBD2. The trim removed 3 bases at V and 8 bases at J, leaving 7 bases unmatched. Germline CDR1 SEHNR, CDR2 FQNEAQ (reference sequence). The CDR3 runs 14 residues. The CDR3 spells CASSLGGVGDEQFF. The CDR3 DNA follows: TGTGCCAGCAGCTTGGGGGGGGTGGGCGATGAGCAGTTCTTC.

The chain uses TRBV10-3 and TRBJ2-6, with 11 bases lining up with TRBD2. This CDR3 is built from 17 residues. In germline, CDR1 is ENHRY, CDR2 SYGVKD. The V segment lost 6 bases and the J segment 0 bases; nucleotides outside the gene matches: 4. The CDR3 here is CAIRGTSGLSGANVLTF. CDR3 nucleotide sequence: TGTGCCATCAGAGGGACTAGCGGCCTCTCTGGGGCCAACGTCCTGACTTTC.

This clonotype was counted a few times. V gene TRBV12-3 or TRBV12-4 combines with J gene TRBJ2-5, with 9 bases that match TRBD1. The CDR3 length is 16 residues. After removal of 6 bases from V and 3 bases from J, the junction contained 11 bases not matched to a gene. DNA for the CDR3: TGTGCCAGCAGCTACCAATACCGGGACAGGGAAGAGACCCAGTACTTC. Encoded protein: CASSYQYRDREETQYF.

This clonotype was seen repeatedly, ten times or more. This CDR3 is CASSTDPGTSQYEQYF. The CDR3 bases are TGCGCCAGCAGCACCGATCCCGGGACTAGCCAGTACGAGCAGTACTTC. The chain is built from TRBV5-1 and TRBJ2-7; 9 bases line up with TRBD2. This CDR3 spans 16 amino acids. The V segment lost 4 bases and the J segment 4 bases; nucleotides outside the gene matches: 12. Germline V lookup: CDR1 SGHRS, CDR2 YFSETQ.

This clonotype was seen a single time. The chain uses TRBV9 and TRBJ2-7; D unclear. The germline V gene encodes CDR1 SGDLS and CDR2 YYNGEE. CDR3 length: 16 amino acids. With 3 bases removed from V and 3 bases from J, the gap between germline ends came to 19 bases. Written as DNA, the CDR3 is TGTGCCAGCAGCGGAACCCAACAAGGGCCCAACTACGAGCAGTACTTC. Its protein is CASSGTQQGPNYEQYF. Supplemented by reference TRBV9 and TRBJ2-7, the full variable domain reads DSGVTQTPKHLITATGQRVTLRCSPRSGDLSVYWYQQSLDQGLQFLIQYYNGEERAKGNILERFSAQQFPDLHSELNLSSLELGDSALYFCASSGTQQGPNYEQYFGPGTRLTVT.

This clonotype was seen ten or more times. This chain uses TRBV28 with TRBJ2-2; the D is unclear. Per germline, CDR1 MDHEN and CDR2 SYDVKM. Trimming cost V 3 bases and J 7 bases, with 6 bases left between them. The CDR3 has 12 residues. For the CDR3, the DNA is TGTGCCAGCAGTTTCCCGGGCGGGGAGCTGTTTTTT. Amino acid sequence: CASSFPGGELFF.

This clonotype occurred a few times. The rearrangement links TRBV12-3 or TRBV12-4 to TRBJ1-1; 7 bases are shared with TRBD1. V was clipped by 5 bases and J by 7 bases; unmatched bases: 10. This CDR3 contains 14 residues. The CDR3 bases are TGTGCCAGCAGTAATGACAGGGTGCGAGATGAAGCTTTCTTT. It codes for CASSNDRVRDEAFF.

At least ten counts were recorded for this clonotype. The V gene is TRBV11-3, the J gene TRBJ2-1; TRBD1 matches at 7 bases. CDR1 is SGHNT and CDR2 is YENEEA in the germline V gene. V lost 5 bases, J lost 1 base, and 5 bases stayed unmatched. The length of the CDR3 is 15 residues. The CDR3 region is CASSQGVSSYNEQFF. In DNA form, the CDR3 reads TGTGCCAGCAGCCAGGGGGTGAGTTCCTACAATGAGCAGTTCTTC.

In this sample, this clonotype turned up a few times. The CDR3 DNA sequence: TGTGCCAGCAGTTACTCGATGGACTATGGCTACACCTTC. It is translated as CASSYSMDYGYTF. The chain employs TRBV6-2 or TRBV6-3 and TRBJ1-2; D is unclear. Germline V gives CDR1 MNHEY, CDR2 SVGEGT. CDR3 length: 13 residues. V was shortened by 0 bases and J by 3 bases, with 5 bases between the two germline ends.

This clonotype came up a few times. The chain links TRBV6-1 to TRBJ1-5, with TRBD1 matching 8 bases. This CDR3 is built from 17 residues. The germline V gene encodes CDR1 MNHNS and CDR2 SASEGT. V lost 2 bases to trimming and J lost 2 bases; unmatched junction nucleotides: 8. CDR3 loop: CASSEKGQAGRNQPQHF. CDR3 sequence (DNA): TGTGCCAGCAGTGAAAAGGGACAGGCGGGGCGCAATCAGCCCCAGCATTTT.

This clonotype appeared many times. This chain joins TRBV7-8 and TRBJ2-7; 9 nucleotides align to TRBD1. The trim removed 3 bases at V and 2 bases at J, leaving 5 bases unmatched. The CDR3 contains 15 residues. Germline CDR1 reads SGHVS; CDR2 reads FQNEAQ. The CDR3 DNA follows: TGTGCCAGCAGCTTGATGGACAGGGGACCCTACGAGCAGTACTTC. This translates into CASSLMDRGPYEQYF.

This clonotype was recorded once. The CDR3 sequence: CASREDRILSNQPQHF. CDR3 DNA sequence: TGTGCCAGTAGAGAAGACAGGATACTAAGCAATCAGCCCCAGCATTTT. V usage is TRBV19 and J usage is TRBJ1-5, with a weak D call TRBD1 (6 bases). Trimming took 6 bases from V and 1 from J, leaving 16 bases between them. CDR3 length equals 16 residues. Germline values: CDR1 LNHDA, CDR2 SQIVND (reference sequence).

This clonotype was seen a single time. The chain combines TRBV9 with TRBJ2-1, with a weak D call TRBD2 (5 bases). CDR1 is SGDLS and CDR2 is YYNGEE in the germline V gene. V lost 8 bases, J lost 0 bases, and 12 bases lay in between. This CDR3 is 14 amino acids long. This CDR3 reads CASSTTSSYNEQFF. As DNA, the CDR3 is TGTGCCAGTTCGACTACGAGCTCCTACAATGAGCAGTTCTTC. Variable domain in full (rest from reference TRBV9 and TRBJ2-1): DSGVTQTPKHLITATGQRVTLRCSPRSGDLSVYWYQQSLDQGLQFLIQYYNGEERAKGNILERFSAQQFPDLHSELNLSSLELGDSALYFCASSTTSSYNEQFFGPGTRLTVL.

The chain combines TRBV25-1 with TRBJ1-1, with D perhaps TRBD1 (5 bases). The CDR3 loop spans 14 amino acids. Germline V gene sequence: CDR1 MGHDK, CDR2 SYGVNS. Between the trimmed V and J ends, which lost 1 base and 6 bases, there was a span of 12 bases. In DNA form, the CDR3 reads TGTGCCAGCAGTGAATCGGGGGTTGGGTCTGAAGCTTTCTTT. Translated, it gives CASSESGVGSEAFF. The variable domain in full, with the rest retrieved from reference TRBV25-1 and TRBJ1-1, is EADIYQTPRYLVIGTGKKITLECSQTMGHDKMYWYQQDPGMELHLIHYSYGVNSTEKGDLSSESTVSRIRTEHFPLTLESARPSHTSQYLCASSESGVGSEAFFGQGTRLTVV.

V gene TRBV19 combines with J gene TRBJ2-2; D is unresolved. The CDR3 has 15 amino acids. Trimming shortened V by 5 bases and J by 5 bases, and 15 bases separated the two germline ends. The V gene's germline CDR1 is LNHDA and CDR2 SQIVND (reference sequence). The CDR3 loop is CASSPHGVGTGELFF. Written as DNA, the CDR3 is TGTGCCAGTAGTCCCCACGGAGTGGGAACCGGGGAGCTGTTTTTT.

The chain couples TRBV7-9 to TRBJ2-2; D might be TRBD2 (6 bases). This CDR3 is 18 amino acids long. Germline CDR1 SEHNR, CDR2 FQNEAQ (reference sequence). With 6 bases removed from V and 6 bases from J, the gap between germline ends came to 26 bases. The CDR3 protein is CASRKPGVASVAPGELFF. DNA for the CDR3: TGTGCCAGCAGAAAACCGGGGGTGGCCTCTGTAGCACCCGGGGAGCTGTTTTTT. Full variable domain (rest looked up from reference TRBV7-9 and TRBJ2-2): DTGVSQNPRHKITKRGQNVTFRCDPISEHNRLYWYRQTLGQGPEFLTYFQNEAQLEKSRLLSDRFSAERPKGSFSTLEIQRTEQGDSAMYLCASRKPGVASVAPGELFFGEGSRLTVL.

Written as DNA, the CDR3 is TGTGCCAGCAGCTCACTAGCGGGAGGTTTTATGGACGAGCAGTACTTC. Protein sequence: CASSSLAGGFMDEQYF. The V call is TRBV6-1, the J call TRBJ2-7, with TRBD2 matching 12 bases. The junction had 11 bases not matched to a gene; V was cut back by 6 bases and J by 5 bases. This CDR3 contains 16 residues. Germline CDR1 is MNHNS and CDR2 is SASEGT.

In this sample, this clonotype turned up a few times. This chain joins TRBV19 and TRBJ2-4, with 12 bases aligning to TRBD2. V trimming: 3 bases; J trimming: 0 bases; junction bases outside the gene matches: 12. The CDR3 covers 20 residues. Germline V lookup: CDR1 LNHDA, CDR2 SQIVND (reference sequence). The chain's CDR3 is CASSIRVTSGSRLAKNIQYF. In DNA, the CDR3 is TGTGCCAGTAGTATTCGGGTGACTAGCGGGAGTCGATTAGCCAAAAACATTCAGTACTTC. The whole variable domain, remainder taken from reference TRBV19 and TRBJ2-4, is DGGITQSPKYLFRKEGQNVTLSCEQNLNHDAMYWYRQDPGQGLRLIYYSQIVNDFQKGDIAEGYSVSREKKESFPLTVTSAQKNPTAFYLCASSIRVTSGSRLAKNIQYFGAGTRLSVL.

This clonotype was found many times. The chain recombines TRBV10-3 with TRBJ1-1; 8 bases are shared with TRBD1. CDR1 is ENHRY, CDR2 SYGVKD, per germline. The length of the CDR3 is 15 residues. V gave up 4 bases and J gave up 5 bases; unmatched junction bases: 9. The CDR3 DNA follows: TGTGCCATCAGTGCAAAGGACAGGGTGGGAACTGAAGCTTTCTTT. This encodes CAISAKDRVGTEAFF.

This clonotype was seen repeatedly, ten times or more. The chain recombines TRBV28 with TRBJ2-1; 9 bases line up with TRBD2. The V gene's germline CDR1 is MDHEN and CDR2 SYDVKM. The CDR3 has 16 amino acids. J lost 4 bases, V lost 3 bases, and 7 bases had no gene match. This CDR3 is CASSLATSGLYNEQFF. The CDR3 bases are TGTGCCAGCAGTTTGGCTACTAGCGGGCTGTACAATGAGCAGTTCTTC.

This clonotype was picked up many times. One end of the junction is discordant with germline, which a read error may explain. The chain carries TRBV5-1 and TRBJ2-3; TRBD2 matches 11 bases. Germline CDR1 reads SGHRS; CDR2 reads YFSETQ. The CDR3 is 15 residues long. The CDR3 is CASSSGLAGSDTQYF. In DNA form, the CDR3 reads TGTGCCAGCAGCTCAGGACTAGCGGGTTCAGATACGCAGTATTTT.

This clonotype showed up many times. The rearrangement joins TRBV20-1 to TRBJ2-5, with a possible D match to TRBD1 (5 bases). This CDR3 has 12 amino acids. V dropped 3 bases and J dropped 5 bases, with 10 bases sitting between them. Germline V gives CDR1 DFQATT, CDR2 SNEGSKA (reference sequence). CDR3 coding DNA: TGCAGTGCTAGTGGCAGGGTTGAGACCCAGTACTTC. Encoded protein: CSASGRVETQYF.

V and J are TRBV6-2 or TRBV6-3 and TRBJ2-3, with 7 bases that match TRBD2. Germline V gene sequence: CDR1 MNHEY, CDR2 SVGEGT. The V gene end was trimmed by 6 bases and the J gene end by 2 bases; junction bases not matched to a gene: 8. The CDR3 covers 15 residues. Written as DNA, the CDR3 is TGTGCCAGCAGCAATTCCGGGACTAACACAGATACGCAGTATTTT. Translated: CASSNSGTNTDTQYF.

This clonotype has just a few counts. The chain joins TRBV19 to TRBJ2-5; 8 bases map to TRBD2. The CDR3 length is 14 residues. CDR1 is LNHDA, CDR2 SQIVND, per germline (reference sequence). V lost 10 bases, J lost 5 bases, and 12 bases stayed unmatched. The CDR3 DNA sequence: TGTGCCACCTCCCAAGGGACTAGTTTGGAGACCCAGTACTTC. Translating gives CATSQGTSLETQYF. The full variable domain, rest sourced from reference TRBV19 and TRBJ2-5, is DGGITQSPKYLFRKEGQNVTLSCEQNLNHDAMYWYRQDPGQGLRLIYYSQIVNDFQKGDIAEGYSVSREKKESFPLTVTSAQKNPTAFYLCATSQGTSLETQYFGPGTRLLVL.

A few counts support this clonotype. This chain links TRBV7-2 with TRBJ1-3; D not certain. The CDR3 length is 16 residues. The germline V gene encodes CDR1 SGHTA and CDR2 FQGNSA. V dropped 1 base and J dropped 0 bases, with 10 bases sitting between them. CDR3 nucleotides: TGTGCCAGCAGCTTAGTAGCGGTGAGCTCTGGAAACACCATATATTTT. Protein product: CASSLVAVSSGNTIYF.

In this sample, this clonotype turned up many times. V usage is TRBV3-1 and J usage is TRBJ1-2, with a possible D match to TRBD1 (6 bases). Germline loops: CDR1 LGHDT, CDR2 YNNKEL (reference sequence). The CDR3 spans 13 residues. Between the trimmed V and J ends, which lost 1 base and 7 bases, there was a span of 10 bases. This chain's CDR3 is CASSQGNRAGYTF. The CDR3 nucleotides are TGTGCCAGCAGCCAAGGGAACAGGGCTGGCTACACCTTC.

This clonotype was detected a few times. The DNA for the CDR3 is TGTGCCAGCAGCCCAATAAGAGGACGGGGTGAAGCTTTCTTT. Translated: CASSPIRGRGEAFF. This chain joins TRBV7-9 and TRBJ1-1; D gene unclear. CDR3 length: 14 amino acids. V dropped 5 bases and J dropped 7 bases, with 17 bases sitting between them. CDR1 and CDR2 (germline): SEHNR, FQNEAQ (reference sequence).

V gene TRBV2 combines with J gene TRBJ2-7; D is possibly TRBD1 (5 bases). V was shortened by 6 bases and J by 3 bases, with 18 bases between the two germline ends. Germline CDR1 is SNHLY and CDR2 is FYNNEI. The CDR3 has 15 residues. The CDR3 spells CASRVDRADCYEQYF. The CDR3 DNA follows: TGTGCCAGCAGAGTCGACAGAGCTGATTGCTACGAGCAGTACTTC.

A word on this clonotype: A much larger clonotype is one base distant, so this may be a read error. J is TRBJ2-7 and V is TRBV7-9; D is tentatively TRBD1 or TRBD2 (5 bases each). The CDR3 spans 15 residues. The germline V gene has CDR1 SEHNR and CDR2 FQNEAQ (reference sequence). The CDR3 bases are TGTACCAGCAGCTTAGTGGGGGAACTTACCTACGAGCAGTACTTC. The encoded protein is CTSSLVGELTYEQYF.

V usage is TRBV9 and J usage is TRBJ2-1; the D gene is possibly TRBD1 (5 bases). V was clipped by 2 bases and J by 7 bases, with 16 bases between them. The CDR3 has 15 residues. Per germline, CDR1 SGDLS and CDR2 YYNGEE. The CDR3 sequence is CASSVQGITSNEQFF. CDR3 DNA sequence: TGTGCCAGCAGCGTTCAGGGTATCACGTCGAATGAGCAGTTCTTC.

The chain carries TRBV7-9 and TRBJ1-6, with D tentatively TRBD1 (5 bases). V was pared by 2 bases and J by 3 bases, with 11 bases between. This CDR3 is 16 amino acids long. Germline assignment: CDR1 SEHNR and CDR2 FQNEAQ (reference sequence). CDR3 region: CASSLLGGDYNSPLHF. CDR3 DNA sequence: TGTGCCAGCAGCTTACTTGGGGGTGACTATAATTCACCCCTCCACTTT.